This entry features one T cell receptor beta chain sequence. What it binds is unknown. The source of the sample is a study of T cell responses to AZD1222 COVID-19 vaccine. Study conclusions and caveats: Spike-spanning, vaccine-associated CD4 TCRs were dominant at 160-218 and 743-854. Nearly half of the spike-specific TCRs reportedly recognize variant regions that carry no mutations. Possibly, clonal diversity was underestimated; donors were largely white British and included more females. Baseline seropositives among AZD1222 recipients totaled only 5 or 6.

TCRdb keeps only in-frame clones here, not all; method: immunoSEQ multiplex PCR. The sample lists about 120,000 clones, over 75% occurring once. Trimming took off 2 bases at V and 0 bases at J, with 8 bases between the two ends. This CDR3 has 14 amino acids. CDR1 is SGHRS and CDR2 is YFSETQ in the germline V gene. The V and J genes are TRBV5-1 and TRBJ1-2; D is undetermined. Source: peripheral blood, taken on day 0 of AZD1222 vaccination. This TCR was sampled from an adult in good health. The CDR3 sequence: CASSLDTTNYGYTF. The DNA for the CDR3 is TGCGCCAGCAGCTTAGACACAACTAACTATGGCTACACCTTC.